This T cell receptor beta chain was retrieved from a study of CD8 T cells in ankylosing spondylitis. Study-wide results and caveats: Researchers report that disease-linked clones proved CD8+ and relatively rare in peripheral blood. Researchers reportedly found disease-linked clones significantly enriched in matched ankylosing spondylitis synovial fluid.

Quantitative molecular-barcoded 5'-RACE generated the TCR beta libraries. One entry per CDR3 protein results from TCRdb running MiXCR on the 5' RACE reads. The sample comprises some 220,000 distinct CDR3 sequences, under 12% of which are singletons, and 2.6% rests with the top ten. Many counts were recorded for this clonotype. Antigen: not known. This TCR derives from a male donor with ankylosing spondylitis or in good health (not recorded which). Material for sequencing was blood, either unsorted or a sorted T cell fraction (not recorded which).

CDR3 protein: CASSSHRMGDRGRYEQYF. DNA for the CDR3: TGTGCCAGCAGTTCACACAGGATGGGGGACAGGGGGAGATACGAGCAGTACTTC. V and J are TRBV6-5 and TRBJ2-7; TRBD1 matches 11 bases. The CDR3 runs 18 residues. CDR1 MNHEY and CDR2 SVGAGI come from the germline V gene. The junction had 15 bases not matched to a gene; V was cut back by 4 bases and J by 4 bases.